This entry lists 20 T cell receptor beta chains sequenced from one sample in a study of T cell changes during pregnancy in multiple sclerosis. Sequenced by immunoSEQ multiplex PCR; TCRdb stores in-frame clones only, minus some. The profile shows about 30,000 clones, under 95% of them singletons. The material was peripheral blood, obtained in the first trimester of pregnancy. All receptors derive from a female donor in good health, enrolled as a control in a pregnancy study.

The V call is TRBV5-4, the J call TRBJ1-2; D remains ambiguous. The germline V and J ends were trimmed by 0 bases and 6 bases, with 15 bases remaining between them. The CDR3 loop spans 15 amino acids. Germline V gives CDR1 SGHNT, CDR2 YYREEE (reference sequence). CDR3 nucleotide sequence: TGTGCCAGCAGCTTGGAGTCCGGCAGACGGGATGGCTACACCTTC. Protein: CASSLESGRRDGYTF. Supplemented by reference TRBV5-4 and TRBJ1-2, the full variable domain reads ETGVTQSPTHLIKTRGQQVTLRCSSQSGHNTVSWYQQALGQGPQFIFQYYREEENGRGNFPPRFSGLQFPNYSSELNVNALELDDSALYLCASSLESGRRDGYTFGSGTRLTVV.

The V gene is TRBV9, the J gene TRBJ2-3; D may be TRBD2 (6 bases). V was shortened by 2 bases and J by 0 bases, with 16 bases between the two germline ends. The CDR3 has 17 residues. Germline V gives CDR1 SGDLS, CDR2 YYNGEE. The CDR3 DNA is TGTGCCAGCAGCGTGGGTCTCGGAGGGGCTAGCACAGATACGCAGTATTTT. This encodes CASSVGLGGASTDTQYF.

The chain couples TRBV5-1 to TRBJ1-1; a weak D match, TRBD1 (5 bases). V shed 0 bases and J shed 1 base, with 7 bases lying between them. This CDR3 has 14 residues. Germline V CDR1 and CDR2: SGHRS, YFSETQ. In nucleotides, the CDR3 is TGCGCCAGCAGCTTGGGGGGCCGGAACACTGAAGCTTTCTTT. Amino acids: CASSLGGRNTEAFF.

This sequence joins TRBV18 and TRBJ2-1; 11 nucleotides agree with TRBD1. CDR1 and CDR2 from the germline V gene are KGHSH and LQKENI. With 5 bases clipped from V and 5 bases from J, the junction kept 8 bases outside the gene matches. This CDR3 spans 16 amino acids. CDR3 amino acids: CASSGPRDRGNNEQFF. CDR3 DNA sequence: TGTGCCAGCTCAGGACCCCGGGACAGGGGGAACAATGAGCAGTTCTTC. Based on the CDR3 plus reference TRBV18 and TRBJ2-1, the full variable domain is NAGVMQNPRHLVRRRGQEARLRCSPMKGHSHVYWYRQLPEEGLKFMVYLQKENIIDESGMPKERFSAEFPKEGPSILRIQQVVRGDSAAYFCASSGPRDRGNNEQFFGPGTRLTVL.

The genes are TRBV30 and TRBJ2-1; 11 bases fit TRBD2. The CDR3 runs to 19 residues. Germline-derived CDR1 and CDR2 are GTSNPN and SVGIG (reference sequence). V lost 4 bases to trimming and J lost 1 base; unmatched junction nucleotides: 15. As DNA, the CDR3 is TGTGCCTGGACTCCACCGGGACTAGCGGCCTCAATTTCCTACAATGAGCAGTTCTTC. It translates to CAWTPPGLAASISYNEQFF.

The sample holds one count of this clone. The chain couples TRBV11-2 to TRBJ2-4; weak D call: TRBD2 (7 bases). Trimming left V 6 bases short and J 9 bases short, with 24 bases between. Germline V CDR1 and CDR2: SGHAT, FQNNGV. CDR3 length: 16 residues. The CDR3 DNA reads as TGTGCCAGCAGTTCCCATCGGGGGGCCGGGTTAATCATTCAGTACTTC. Translated: CASSSHRGAGLIIQYF.

The chain uses TRBV19 and TRBJ1-2; the D gene is possibly TRBD1 (6 bases). The CDR3 is made up of 12 amino acids. The germline V gene has CDR1 LNHDA and CDR2 SQIVND (reference sequence). The germline V and J ends were trimmed by 3 bases and 13 bases, with 15 bases remaining between them. CDR3 in DNA: TGTGCCAGTAGTATTTTAAACAGGGCCAGCACCTTC. Encoded protein: CASSILNRASTF.

The chain joins TRBV5-6 to TRBJ1-6, with no clear D. CDR1 SGHDT and CDR2 YYEEEE come from the germline V gene. V shed 2 bases and J shed 1 base, with 10 bases lying between them. The CDR3 sequence is 16 residues long. The CDR3 DNA reads TGTGCCAGCAGCTTTGGGCCTGGGTCCTATAATTCACCCCTCCACTTT. It is translated as CASSFGPGSYNSPLHF.

The V and J genes are TRBV5-1 and TRBJ1-4; no reliable D call. The ends were cut back, 0 bases at V and 6 bases at J, with 12 bases in the middle. There are 15 residues in the CDR3. Germline assignment: CDR1 SGHRS and CDR2 YFSETQ. In nucleotides, the CDR3 is TGCGCCAGCAGCTTGGGTGGCCGGAGGGATGAAAAACTGTTTTTT. This sequence encodes CASSLGGRRDEKLFF.

The rearrangement joins TRBV7-8 to TRBJ2-5; 13 bases agree with TRBD2. V trimming: 5 bases; J trimming: 2 bases; junction bases outside the gene matches: 2. This CDR3 is 15 amino acids long. Germline V gene data show CDR1 as SGHVS and CDR2 as FQNEAQ. In DNA form, the CDR3 reads TGTGCCAGCAGCCGGGGACTAGCGGGGCAAGAGACCCAGTACTTC. It codes for CASSRGLAGQETQYF. The variable domain in full, completed from reference TRBV7-8 and TRBJ2-5, reads GAGVSQSPRYKVAKRGQDVALRCDPISGHVSLFWYQQALGQGPEFLTYFQNEAQLDKSGLPSDRFFAERPEGSVSTLKIQRTQQEDSAVYLCASSRGLAGQETQYFGPGTRLLVL.

The V and J genes are TRBV4-3 and TRBJ1-2, with 7 bases identical to TRBD1. The ends lost 1 base at V and 4 bases at J; junction bases unmatched: 3. Germline V CDR1 and CDR2: LGHNA, YSLEER. CDR3 length: 14 residues. The CDR3 coding sequence is TGCGCCAGCAGCCAAGCAGGGGACAGCTATGGCTACACCTTC. Protein sequence: CASSQAGDSYGYTF.

This sequence joins TRBV5-4 and TRBJ2-3; 7 positions agree with TRBD2. The CDR3 runs 13 residues. Per the germline V gene, CDR1 is SGHNT and CDR2 is YYREEE (reference sequence). V lost 4 bases and J lost 4; bases outside the gene matches: 3. The CDR3, as DNA: TGTGCCAGCAGCCAGCGGGACTCAGATACGCAGTATTTT. Translation: CASSQRDSDTQYF. The full variable domain, with the rest looked up from reference TRBV5-4 and TRBJ2-3, is ETGVTQSPTHLIKTRGQQVTLRCSSQSGHNTVSWYQQALGQGPQFIFQYYREEENGRGNFPPRFSGLQFPNYSSELNVNALELDDSALYLCASSQRDSDTQYFGPGTRLTVL.

V is TRBV27 and J is TRBJ1-5; 9 nucleotides match TRBD1. The germline CDR1 and CDR2 sequences are MNHEY and SMNVEV (reference sequence). This CDR3 spans 14 amino acids. V trimming: 5 bases; J trimming: 6 bases; junction bases outside the gene matches: 5. The CDR3 DNA follows: TGTGCCAGCAGTCCGACAGGGGGGCGTCAGCCCCAGCATTTT. This sequence encodes CASSPTGGRQPQHF.

This sequence joins TRBV7-8 and TRBJ1-2, with 8 bases lining up with TRBD1. This CDR3 spans 15 amino acids. The germline gives CDR1 SGHVS, CDR2 FQNEAQ. Germline trimming cut 5 bases from V and 13 bases from J; bases unmatched to any gene: 18. CDR3 region: CASSEDRVQVEKLTF. In DNA, the CDR3 is TGTGCCAGCAGCGAGGACAGGGTCCAGGTCGAAAAACTCACCTTC.

The chain joins TRBV19 to TRBJ1-1; no reliable D call. The V and J ends lost 2 bases and 7 bases respectively, with 8 bases between them. The germline gives CDR1 LNHDA, CDR2 SQIVND (reference sequence). The CDR3 consists of 12 residues. The CDR3 bases are TGTGCCAGTAGTATACAGAGGAGTGAAGCTTTCTTT. The encoded protein is CASSIQRSEAFF.

The V call is TRBV7-8, the J call TRBJ1-6; maybe TRBD1 (5 bases). V lost 7 bases and J lost 3, with 13 bases in between. Looked up from germline, CDR1 is SGHVS and CDR2 is FQNEAQ. The CDR3 runs to 15 residues. The CDR3 spells CASTPTGVYNSPLHF. The DNA of the CDR3 is TGTGCCAGCACACCGACGGGGGTCTATAATTCACCCCTCCACTTT.

This clone was detected only once. The rearrangement uses TRBV9 and TRBJ1-4; 8 bases agree with TRBD1. The V segment lost 4 bases and the J segment 4 bases; nucleotides outside the gene matches: 9. The CDR3 is 16 residues long. The germline V gene has CDR1 SGDLS and CDR2 YYNGEE. The CDR3 loop is CASSPQGGTGNEKLFF. DNA for the CDR3: TGTGCCAGCAGCCCCCAAGGCGGGACAGGTAATGAAAAACTGTTTTTT.

The chain links TRBV27 to TRBJ2-7, with 10 bases identical to TRBD2. This CDR3 contains 14 residues. The V segment lost 5 bases and the J segment 4 bases; nucleotides outside the gene matches: 5. CDR1 and CDR2 from the germline V gene are MNHEY and SMNVEV (reference sequence). CDR3: CASSRSSGGYEQYF. The CDR3 DNA follows: TGTGCCAGCAGTCGGTCTAGCGGGGGTTACGAGCAGTACTTC.

This clone showed up just once. This chain uses TRBV9 with TRBJ2-7; D is possibly TRBD2 (6 bases). In germline, CDR1 is SGDLS, CDR2 YYNGEE. The length of the CDR3 is 14 residues. Trimming cost V 4 bases and J 2 bases, with 13 bases left between them. The CDR3 nucleotides are TGTGCCAGCAGCCCCGGGAGAGGGGCCTACGAGCAGTACTTC. Encoded protein: CASSPGRGAYEQYF.

The chain is built from TRBV30 and TRBJ2-5; TRBD1 matches 11 bases. The germline V gene encodes CDR1 GTSNPN and CDR2 SVGIG (reference sequence). This CDR3 is built from 13 residues. The V gene end was trimmed by 7 bases and the J gene end by 2 bases; junction bases not matched to a gene: 3. The CDR3 DNA is TGTGCCTCCGGGACAGGGGGTCAAGAGACCCAGTACTTC. Translated: CASGTGGQETQYF.